The 16 T cell receptor beta chains below were found in one sample sequenced in a study of cytomegalovirus exposure and HLA in healthy donors. Amplification used 60 Vbeta primers and 13 Jbeta primers. Only in-frame clones appear in the TCRdb table, and some are missing; sequencing was by immunoSEQ multiplex PCR. The table records 100,000 to 120,000 clones, less than 80% of them present only once. The sequenced sample consisted of PBMCs. The receptors were sampled from a man younger than 40 in good health and CMV-seronegative.

V gene TRBV10-3 combines with J gene TRBJ2-7; 7 nucleotides match TRBD1. CDR3 length equals 14 residues. With 2 bases clipped from V and 3 bases from J, the junction kept 4 bases outside the gene matches. Germline V gene lookup returns CDR1 ENHRY and CDR2 SYGVKD. CDR3 DNA sequence: TGTGCCATCAGTGAGCGGCAGGGGGTCTACGAGCAGTACTTC. This gives the protein CAISERQGVYEQYF.

The chain has TRBV29-1 and TRBJ2-2; 7 positions match TRBD1. Germline trimming cut 7 bases from V and 6 bases from J; bases unmatched to any gene: 11. The CDR3 runs to 14 residues. Germline CDR1 SQVTM, CDR2 ANQGSEA. CDR3 in DNA: TGCAGCGCCCACAGTCCCGACAGGGCCGGGGAGCTGTTTTTT. It specifies CSAHSPDRAGELFF.

The genes are TRBV7-9 and TRBJ1-5, with D uncertain. The CDR3 consists of 13 residues. Germline assignment: CDR1 SEHNR and CDR2 FQNEAQ (reference sequence). Trimming left V 2 bases short and J 6 bases short, with 8 bases between. CDR3 in DNA: TGTGCCAGCAGCTTACCAGGAATTCAGCCCCAGCATTTT. Its protein is CASSLPGIQPQHF.

V and J are TRBV29-1 and TRBJ2-5; TRBD1 matches at 10 bases. The DNA end is more similar to TRBJ2-7, so the J call may be wrong. Germline CDR1 is SQVTM and CDR2 is ANQGSEA. This CDR3 is built from 14 residues. The CDR3 region is CSVEGQGPGNEQYF. DNA of the CDR3: TGCAGCGTTGAGGGACAGGGGCCGGGGAACGAGCAGTACTTC.

This clone was recorded once. DNA for the CDR3: TGCGCCAGCAGCCAAGCCGTCAGGCAAGAGACCCAGTACTTC. Amino acid sequence: CASSQAVRQETQYF. The chain links TRBV4-1 to TRBJ2-5; D gene ambiguous. Trimming stripped 1 base from V and 2 bases from J, with 8 bases between. The CDR3 runs to 14 residues. Germline V gene data show CDR1 as MGHRA and CDR2 as YSYEKL.

This clone occurred a few times. This chain connects TRBV6-5 to TRBJ2-3; 8 bases agree with TRBD1. Germline CDR1 reads MNHEY; CDR2 reads SVGAGI. This CDR3 spans 16 amino acids. V shed 4 bases and J 2 bases; nucleotides not matched to a gene: 8. Written as DNA, the CDR3 is TGTGCCAGCAGTTCGCAGGGGGCCCTCCACACAGATACGCAGTATTTT. Translation gives CASSSQGALHTDTQYF.

V and J are TRBV5-8 and TRBJ2-7; D is ambiguous. The CDR3 loop spans 17 amino acids. Germline V gives CDR1 SGHTS, CDR2 YDEGEE. V lost 2 bases to trimming and J lost 3 bases, with 21 bases between them. CDR3 loop: CASSFHGGLQRNYEQYF. The CDR3 DNA sequence: TGTGCCAGCAGCTTCCATGGTGGGCTCCAACGGAACTACGAGCAGTACTTC.

The chain recombines TRBV7-9 with TRBJ1-1; D is uncertain. There are 13 residues in the CDR3. Germline CDR1 is SEHNR and CDR2 is FQNEAQ (reference sequence). Trimming cost V 3 bases and J 9 bases, with 14 bases left between them. Here the CDR3 reads CASSFSAGRKAFF. The CDR3, as DNA: TGTGCCAGCAGCTTTAGTGCAGGCCGAAAAGCTTTCTTT.

On this clone itself: At one end the junction does not follow the germline gene, possibly because of a read error. V is TRBV6-6 and J is TRBJ2-7, with 11 bases identical to TRBD2. The CDR3 sequence is 15 residues long. The V gene's germline CDR1 is MNHNY and CDR2 SVGAGI (reference sequence). The CDR3 spells CATTEFPSGRTEQSF. In DNA, the CDR3 is TGTGCCACCACCGAATTCCCTAGCGGGAGGACCGAGCAGTCCTTC.

This clone was counted once. The chain links TRBV29-1 to TRBJ1-1; D uncertain. The CDR3 runs to 13 residues. The V and J ends lost 4 bases and 3 bases respectively, with 12 bases between them. Germline V gene data show CDR1 as SQVTM and CDR2 as ANQGSEA. The CDR3 nucleotides are TGCAGCGTTGCGGGAGGGAGGCACACTGAAGCTTTCTTT. This sequence encodes CSVAGGRHTEAFF.

Regarding this clone: Other DNA sequences in this sample translate to the same CDR3. The V and J genes are TRBV29-1 and TRBJ1-1, with 7 bases lining up with TRBD1. Germline V CDR1 and CDR2: SQVTM, ANQGSEA. CDR3 length: 15 residues. The junction had 5 bases not matched to a gene; V was cut back by 0 bases and J by 1 base. CDR3 bases: TGCAGCGTTGAAGATGTCAGGGACAGGAACACTGAAGCTTTCTTT. It specifies CSVEDVRDRNTEAFF.

The CDR3 loop is CASSWRERHTGELFF. The CDR3 DNA sequence: TGTGCCAGCAGTTGGCGGGAGAGGCACACCGGGGAGCTGTTTTTT. The chain uses TRBV27 and TRBJ2-2, with 7 bases matching TRBD2. This CDR3 has 15 amino acids. CDR1 is MNHEY, CDR2 SMNVEV, per germline (reference sequence). The ends lost 4 bases at V and 3 bases at J; junction bases unmatched: 5.

The chain has TRBV27 and TRBJ2-1; tentative D call: TRBD2 (5 bases). The CDR3 covers 15 residues. V was clipped by 2 bases and J by 4 bases, with 12 bases between them. Germline CDR1 reads MNHEY; CDR2 reads SMNVEV (reference sequence). The CDR3 loop is CASSLEGTVYNEQFF. CDR3 coding DNA: TGTGCCAGCAGTTTAGAGGGAACCGTATACAATGAGCAGTTCTTC.

The V call is TRBV28, the J call TRBJ2-1; tentatively, D is TRBD2 (5 bases). CDR1 and CDR2 from the germline V gene are MDHEN and SYDVKM. CDR3 length: 13 residues. Trimming removed 5 bases from V and 9 bases from J, with 14 bases in between. CDR3 protein: CASSPGSWGEQFF. CDR3 DNA sequence: TGTGCCAGCAGTCCGGGGTCCTGGGGTGAGCAGTTCTTC.

This clone was counted between two and nine times. This chain connects TRBV11-2 to TRBJ1-2; 7 bases are a match to TRBD1. This CDR3 spans 14 amino acids. J was trimmed by 2 bases and V by 7 bases; bases with no gene match: 7. Germline loops: CDR1 SGHAT, CDR2 FQNNGV. In DNA form, the CDR3 reads TGTGCCAGCACCGACATAGGGGGCAACTATGGCTACACCTTC. Protein product: CASTDIGGNYGYTF.

J is TRBJ2-4 and V is TRBV4-3, with D perhaps TRBD1 (5 bases). The CDR3 runs to 14 residues. CDR1 is LGHNA, CDR2 YSLEER, per germline. V lost 1 base to trimming and J lost 10 bases, with 14 bases between them. The CDR3 protein is CASSQVATGWIQYF. The CDR3 nucleotides are TGCGCCAGCAGCCAAGTGGCTACAGGCTGGATTCAGTACTTC.